The 10 T cell receptor beta chains listed next were all sequenced from one sample in a study of cytomegalovirus exposure and HLA in healthy donors. Use of 60 Vbeta and 13 Jbeta primers characterized the PCR. Assay: immunoSEQ multiplex PCR; the TCRdb copy retains only in-frame clones and omits some. The sample has about 110,000 clones, over 60% seen once; the top ten hold under 7.5%. The sequenced sample was PBMCs. These receptors all stem from a woman in her forties or fifties in good health and CMV-seropositive.

The chain recombines TRBV19 with TRBJ1-1; D may be TRBD1 (5 bases). This CDR3 spans 12 amino acids. CDR1 and CDR2 from the germline V gene are LNHDA and SQIVND (reference sequence). The V and J ends lost 7 bases and 4 bases respectively, with 10 bases between them. The CDR3 sequence: CASMQGVTEAFF. DNA for the CDR3: TGTGCCAGTATGCAGGGTGTCACTGAAGCTTTCTTT.

The rearrangement uses TRBV14 and TRBJ1-1; D gene unclear. The V gene lost 2 bases and the J gene lost 4 bases, with 8 bases spanning the gap. Germline CDR1 reads SGHDN; CDR2 reads FVKESK. CDR3 length: 13 residues. The CDR3 DNA reads as TGTGCCAGCAGCCAAATGTGGAGCACTGAAGCTTTCTTT. Its protein is CASSQMWSTEAFF.

The chain recombines TRBV7-9 with TRBJ1-2, with D maybe TRBD1 (6 bases). This CDR3 is built from 12 residues. CDR1 SEHNR and CDR2 FQNEAQ come from the germline V gene (reference sequence). V was pared by 1 base and J by 10 bases, with 10 bases between. As DNA, the CDR3 is TGTGCCAGCAGCTTAGGCCAGGGGATCTACACCTTC. Protein product: CASSLGQGIYTF.

The V gene is TRBV28, the J gene TRBJ1-3; a weak D match, TRBD1 (5 bases). This CDR3 contains 16 residues. With 6 bases removed from V and 0 bases from J, the gap between germline ends came to 15 bases. Per the germline V gene, CDR1 is MDHEN and CDR2 is SYDVKM. The CDR3 nucleotides are TGTGCCAGCAGCTCCCCGGGAGGGGCCTCTGGAAACACCATATATTTT. Translated, it gives CASSSPGGASGNTIYF.

The chain has TRBV15 and TRBJ1-1; unclear D gene. Per germline, CDR1 LNHNV and CDR2 YYDKDF (reference sequence). The V gene lost 1 base and the J gene lost 9 bases, with 12 bases spanning the gap. CDR3 length: 13 amino acids. Written as DNA, the CDR3 is TGTGCCACCAGCAGAGGGCCGGTGGAGAAAGCTTTCTTT. It specifies CATSRGPVEKAFF.

The V and J genes are TRBV6-1 and TRBJ2-7; D unresolved. The CDR3 has 14 amino acids. Trimming took off 2 bases at V and 5 bases at J, with 13 bases between the two ends. Germline lookup yields CDR1 MNHNS and CDR2 SASEGT. CDR3 DNA sequence: TGTGCCAGCAGTGAACCCCAGGTTTGGGACGAGCAGTACTTC. As protein: CASSEPQVWDEQYF.

The J gene is TRBJ1-2, the V gene TRBV7-9; D not resolved. CDR3 length: 13 residues. Germline CDR1 and CDR2: SEHNR and FQNEAQ (reference sequence). The V end was cut by 1 base, the J end by 7 bases, with 10 bases between. The CDR3 bases are TGTGCCAGCAGCTTAGTTTCGGGATCTGGCTACACCTTC. This encodes CASSLVSGSGYTF.

This chain uses TRBV5-1 with TRBJ1-5; tentatively, D is TRBD1 (5 bases). V was cut by 0 bases and J by 0 bases, with 7 bases left in between. CDR3 length: 15 residues. Germline lookup yields CDR1 SGHRS and CDR2 YFSETQ. In nucleotides, the CDR3 is TGCGCCAGCAGCTTGGCAGGGAATAGCAATCAGCCCCAGCATTTT. This codes for CASSLAGNSNQPQHF.

The chain employs TRBV14 and TRBJ1-4; D gene ambiguous. This CDR3 region has 17 residues. In germline, CDR1 is SGHDN, CDR2 FVKESK. Trimming removed 0 bases from V and 0 bases from J, with 11 bases in between. The chain's CDR3 is CASSQDWYDSTNEKLFF. In DNA form, the CDR3 reads TGTGCCAGCAGCCAAGATTGGTATGACTCAACTAATGAAAAACTGTTTTTT.

A single count supports this clone. The chain couples TRBV2 to TRBJ1-5, with D tentatively TRBD1 (6 bases). CDR3 length: 13 amino acids. V lost 7 bases, J lost 6 bases, and 13 bases lay in between. Germline-derived CDR1 and CDR2 are SNHLY and FYNNEI. CDR3 nucleotides: TGTGCCAGCAATAGGGGGGAGGGTCAGCCCCAGCATTTT. This gives the protein CASNRGEGQPQHF.